This passage covers 6 T cell receptor beta chains from one sample sequenced in a study of cytomegalovirus exposure and HLA in healthy donors. The PCR was carried out with 60 Vbeta primers and 13 Jbeta primers. TCRdb keeps only in-frame clones here, not all; method: immunoSEQ multiplex PCR. The sample data list under 130,000 clones. Sequencing input: PBMCs. These receptors all come from a man aged 45-65 years in good health and CMV-seronegative.

The V gene is TRBV6-5, the J gene TRBJ2-5; D is uncertain. The germline V gene has CDR1 MNHEY and CDR2 SVGAGI. The V end was cut by 5 bases, the J end by 7 bases, with 11 bases between. The CDR3 runs 12 residues. The CDR3 coding sequence is TGTGCCAGCAGTCCTACCTCGGGGACCCAGTACTTC. This encodes CASSPTSGTQYF.

The chain employs TRBV4-1 and TRBJ2-2; 7 positions agree with TRBD1. From germline, CDR1 is MGHRA and CDR2 YSYEKL. The CDR3 is 14 amino acids. V was clipped by 3 bases and J by 6 bases; unmatched bases: 4. CDR3 sequence: CASSQQGVAGELFF. In nucleotides, the CDR3 is TGCGCCAGCAGCCAGCAGGGGGTTGCCGGGGAGCTGTTTTTT.

This rearrangement joins TRBV13 to TRBJ2-1; 12 bases match TRBD1. Germline assignment: CDR1 PRHDT and CDR2 FYEKMQ (reference sequence). With 0 bases clipped from V and 14 bases from J, the junction kept 8 bases outside the gene matches. The CDR3 has 15 residues. CDR3 region: CASSLGVRGQGAKFF. CDR3 in DNA: TGTGCCAGCAGCTTAGGAGTTAGGGGACAGGGGGCCAAGTTCTTC.

The rearrangement joins TRBV10-3 to TRBJ1-1, with D unresolved. CDR3 length equals 11 residues. Germline V gene data show CDR1 as ENHRY and CDR2 as SYGVKD. The V and J ends lost 6 bases and 5 bases respectively, with 7 bases between them. CDR3 residues: CAIRSSTEAFF. Written as DNA, the CDR3 is TGTGCCATCAGATCGTCGACTGAAGCTTTCTTT.

The chain combines TRBV25-1 with TRBJ2-3; no clear D. Germline V gene lookup returns CDR1 MGHDK and CDR2 SYGVNS. The CDR3 consists of 15 residues. V was shortened by 5 bases and J by 6 bases, with 18 bases between the two germline ends. In DNA, the CDR3 is TGTGCCAGCAGTATGAGTTTCTCTATGATCGATACGCAGTATTTT. Translation gives CASSMSFSMIDTQYF.

The CDR3 region is CASSRDRTGNTEAFF. The DNA for the CDR3 is TGCGCCAGCAGCCGAGACAGGACGGGAAACACTGAAGCTTTCTTT. The gene calls are TRBV5-1 and TRBJ1-1; D possibly corresponds to TRBD1 (6 bases). This CDR3 is 15 amino acids long. Per germline, CDR1 SGHRS and CDR2 YFSETQ. Trimming removed 4 bases from V and 2 bases from J, with 15 bases in between.